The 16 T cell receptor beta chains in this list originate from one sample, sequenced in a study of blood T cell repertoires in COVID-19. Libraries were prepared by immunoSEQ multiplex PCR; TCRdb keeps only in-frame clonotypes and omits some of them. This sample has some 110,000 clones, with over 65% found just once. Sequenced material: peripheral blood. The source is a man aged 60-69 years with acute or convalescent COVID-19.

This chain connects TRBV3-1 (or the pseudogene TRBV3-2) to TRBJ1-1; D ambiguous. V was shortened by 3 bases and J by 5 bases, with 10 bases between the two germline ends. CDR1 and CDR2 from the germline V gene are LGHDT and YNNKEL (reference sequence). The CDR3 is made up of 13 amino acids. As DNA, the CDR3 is TGTGCCAGCAGCCAGTACGGGTATACTGAAGCTTTCTTT. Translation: CASSQYGYTEAFF.

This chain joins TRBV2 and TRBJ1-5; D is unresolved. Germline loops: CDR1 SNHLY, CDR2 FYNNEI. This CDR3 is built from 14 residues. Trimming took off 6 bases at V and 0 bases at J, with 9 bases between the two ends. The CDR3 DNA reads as TGTGCCAGCAGGACAAGGATTAGCAATCAGCCCCAGCATTTT. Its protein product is CASRTRISNQPQHF.

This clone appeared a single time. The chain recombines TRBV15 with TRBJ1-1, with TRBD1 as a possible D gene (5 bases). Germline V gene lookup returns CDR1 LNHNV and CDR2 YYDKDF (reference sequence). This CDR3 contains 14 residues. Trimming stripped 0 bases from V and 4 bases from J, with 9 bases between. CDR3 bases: TGTGCCACCAGCAGAGATCGGGGGTCCACTGAAGCTTTCTTT. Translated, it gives CATSRDRGSTEAFF.

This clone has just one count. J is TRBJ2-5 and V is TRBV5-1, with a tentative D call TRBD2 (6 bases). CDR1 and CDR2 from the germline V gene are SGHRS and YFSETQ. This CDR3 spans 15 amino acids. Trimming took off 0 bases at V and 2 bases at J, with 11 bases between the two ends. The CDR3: CASSLARREQETQYF. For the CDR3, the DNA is TGCGCCAGCAGCTTGGCTAGGCGGGAACAAGAGACCCAGTACTTC.

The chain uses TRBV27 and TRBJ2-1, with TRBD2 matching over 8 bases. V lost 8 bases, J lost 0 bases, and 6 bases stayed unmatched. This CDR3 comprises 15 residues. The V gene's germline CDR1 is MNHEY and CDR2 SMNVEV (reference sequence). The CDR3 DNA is TGTGCCAGCCACGCCGGGACTAGCTCCTACAATGAGCAGTTCTTC. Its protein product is CASHAGTSSYNEQFF.

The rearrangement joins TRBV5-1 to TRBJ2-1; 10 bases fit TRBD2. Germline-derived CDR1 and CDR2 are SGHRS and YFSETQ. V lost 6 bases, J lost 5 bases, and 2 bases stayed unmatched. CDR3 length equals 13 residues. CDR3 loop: CASTLAGDNEQFF. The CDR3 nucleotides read TGCGCCAGCACGCTAGCGGGGGACAATGAGCAGTTCTTC.

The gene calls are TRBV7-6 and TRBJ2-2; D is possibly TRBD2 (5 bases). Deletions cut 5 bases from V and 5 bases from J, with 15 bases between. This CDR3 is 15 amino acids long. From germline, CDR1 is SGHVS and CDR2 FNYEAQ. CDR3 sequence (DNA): TGTGCCAGCAGCCCCACCATAGCGAGGACCGGGGAGCTGTTTTTT. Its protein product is CASSPTIARTGELFF. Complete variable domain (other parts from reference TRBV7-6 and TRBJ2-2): GAGVSQSPRYKVTKRGQDVALRCDPISGHVSLYWYRQALGQGPEFLTYFNYEAQQDKSGLPNDRFSAERPEGSISTLTIQRTEQRDSAMYRCASSPTIARTGELFFGEGSRLTVL.

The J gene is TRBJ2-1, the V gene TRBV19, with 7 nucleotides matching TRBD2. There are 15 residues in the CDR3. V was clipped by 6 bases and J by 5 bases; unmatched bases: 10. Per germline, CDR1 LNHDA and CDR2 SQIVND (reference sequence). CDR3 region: CASSPSRDYNNEQFF. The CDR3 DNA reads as TGTGCCAGTAGCCCATCCCGGGACTATAACAATGAGCAGTTCTTC.

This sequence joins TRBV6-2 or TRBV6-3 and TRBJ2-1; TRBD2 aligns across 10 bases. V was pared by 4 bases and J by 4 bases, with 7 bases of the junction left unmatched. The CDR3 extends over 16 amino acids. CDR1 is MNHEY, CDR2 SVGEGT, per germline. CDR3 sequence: CASSSLGLAEYNEQFF. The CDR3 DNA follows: TGTGCCAGCAGTTCCCTCGGACTAGCGGAATACAATGAGCAGTTCTTC.

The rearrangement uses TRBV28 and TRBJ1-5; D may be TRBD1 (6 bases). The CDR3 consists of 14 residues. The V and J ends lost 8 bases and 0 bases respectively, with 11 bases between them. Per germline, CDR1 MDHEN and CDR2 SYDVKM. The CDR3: CASGGGPSNQPQHF. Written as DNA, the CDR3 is TGTGCCAGCGGGGGGGGCCCTAGCAATCAGCCCCAGCATTTT. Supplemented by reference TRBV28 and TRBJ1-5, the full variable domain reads DVKVTQSSRYLVKRTGEKVFLECVQDMDHENMFWYRQDPGLGLRLIYFSYDVKMKEKGDIPEGYSVSREKKERFSLILESASTNQTSMYLCASGGGPSNQPQHFGDGTRLSIL.

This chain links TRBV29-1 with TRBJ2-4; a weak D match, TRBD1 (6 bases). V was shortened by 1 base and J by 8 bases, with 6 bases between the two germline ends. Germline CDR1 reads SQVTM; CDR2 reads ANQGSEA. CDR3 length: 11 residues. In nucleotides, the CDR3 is TGCAGCGTTGAAGGACAGGACATTCAGTACTTC. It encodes CSVEGQDIQYF.

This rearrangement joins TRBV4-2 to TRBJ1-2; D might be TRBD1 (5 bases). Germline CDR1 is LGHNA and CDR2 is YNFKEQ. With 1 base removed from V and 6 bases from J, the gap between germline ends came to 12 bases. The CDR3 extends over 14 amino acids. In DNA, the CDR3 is TGTGCCAGCAGCCAAGGGGGGGGGATCGATGGCTACACCTTC. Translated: CASSQGGGIDGYTF.

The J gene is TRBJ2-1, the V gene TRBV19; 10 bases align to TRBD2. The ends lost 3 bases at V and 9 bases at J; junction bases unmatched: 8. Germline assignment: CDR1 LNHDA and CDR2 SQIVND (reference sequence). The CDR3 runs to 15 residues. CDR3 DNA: TGTGCCAGTAGTATTCCTAGCGGGAGTGTAAGTGAGCAGTTCTTC. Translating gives CASSIPSGSVSEQFF.

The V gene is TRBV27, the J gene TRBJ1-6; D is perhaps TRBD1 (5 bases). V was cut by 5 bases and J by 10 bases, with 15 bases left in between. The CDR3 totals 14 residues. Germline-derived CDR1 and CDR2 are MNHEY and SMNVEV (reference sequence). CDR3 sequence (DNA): TGTGCCAGCAGTGGACTGACCGGGGGATCACCCCTCCACTTT. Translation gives CASSGLTGGSPLHF.

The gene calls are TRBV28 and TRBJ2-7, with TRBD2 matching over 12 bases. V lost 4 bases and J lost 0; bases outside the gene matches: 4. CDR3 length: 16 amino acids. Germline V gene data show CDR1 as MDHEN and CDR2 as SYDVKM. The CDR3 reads CASSWGTSGPSYEQYV. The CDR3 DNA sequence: TGTGCCAGCAGTTGGGGGACTAGCGGGCCCTCCTACGAGCAGTACGTC.

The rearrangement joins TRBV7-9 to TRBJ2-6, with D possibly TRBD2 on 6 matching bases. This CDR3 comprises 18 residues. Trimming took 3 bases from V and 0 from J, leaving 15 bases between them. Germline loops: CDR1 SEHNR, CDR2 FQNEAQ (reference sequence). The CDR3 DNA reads TGTGCCAGCAGCTTCACAATAGCGGCCCTCTCTGGGGCCAACGTCCTGACTTTC. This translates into CASSFTIAALSGANVLTF.